The text below deals with one T cell receptor beta chain. Its target is not known. This sample was taken from a study of beta chain features in type 1 diabetes. Study overall: Researchers looked at 85 million to 110 million sorted cells across all samples.

Points from the study as a whole: Insertions were fewer and deletions more numerous at VDJ junctions in type 1 diabetes patients. cDNA-based reads could over-represent cells with high TCR expression. Shorter TCRB CDR3s, moderately but significantly so, marked every one of the four CD4+ subsets in Type 1 diabetes patients.

The study reverse transcribed the entire isolated RNA, so it sequenced expressed TCRB transcripts. Only in-frame clones appear in the TCRdb table, and some are missing; sequencing was by immunoSEQ multiplex PCR. The sample has over 500,000 clones, 15% to 19% seen once. This CDR3 spans 16 amino acids. Deletions cut 4 bases from V and 0 bases from J, with 12 bases between. The germline V gene encodes CDR1 KGHSH and CDR2 LQKENI. The chain links TRBV18 to TRBJ2-2; D is unresolved. This sequence originates from a man aged 18 to 29 in good health. Input material: naive CD4+ T cells from blood. The CDR3 coding sequence is TGTGCCAGCTCACTCGCGACACCGGCGAACACCGGGGAGCTGTTTTTT. This codes for CASSLATPANTGELFF.